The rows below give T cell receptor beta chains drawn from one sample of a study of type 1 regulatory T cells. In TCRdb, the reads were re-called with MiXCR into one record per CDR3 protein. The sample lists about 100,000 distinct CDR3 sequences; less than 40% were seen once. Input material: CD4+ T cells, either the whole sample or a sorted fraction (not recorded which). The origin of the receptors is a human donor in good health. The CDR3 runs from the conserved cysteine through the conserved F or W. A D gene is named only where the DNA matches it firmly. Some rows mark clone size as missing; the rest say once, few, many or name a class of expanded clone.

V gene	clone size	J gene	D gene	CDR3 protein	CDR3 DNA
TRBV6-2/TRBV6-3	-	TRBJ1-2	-	CASSSVDVLNYGYTF	TGTGCCAGCAGTTCCGTAGACGTTCTTAACTATGGCTACACCTTC
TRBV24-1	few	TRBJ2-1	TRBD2	CATGVTGASGSIGEQFF	TGTGCCACCGGGGTCACCGGGGCTAGCGGGAGCATCGGTGAGCAGTTCTTC
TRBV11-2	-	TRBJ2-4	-	CASSVLGPLAKNIQYF	TGTGCCAGCAGCGTTCTCGGGCCGCTAGCCAAAAACATTCAGTACTTC
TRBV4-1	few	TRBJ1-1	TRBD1	CASSQEVRQGGDTEAFF	TGCGCCAGCAGCCAAGAAGTAAGGCAGGGGGGTGACACTGAAGCTTTCTTT
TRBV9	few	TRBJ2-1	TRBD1	CASSPGQGSYNEQFF	TGTGCCAGCAGCCCCGGACAGGGCTCCTACAATGAGCAGTTCTTC
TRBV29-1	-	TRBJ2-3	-	CSVLKASGTDTQYF	TGCAGCGTGCTTAAGGCTAGCGGCACAGATACGCAGTATTTT
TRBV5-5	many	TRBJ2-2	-	CASSLQLSYTGELFF	TGTGCCAGCAGCTTGCAACTCAGCTACACCGGGGAGCTGTTTTTT
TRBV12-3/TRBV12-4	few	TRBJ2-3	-	CASSLAPLPDTQYF	TGTGCCAGCAGTCTTGCCCCCCTCCCAGATACGCAGTATTTT
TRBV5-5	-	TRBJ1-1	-	CASSFDLSNTEAFF	TGTGCCAGCAGCTTCGACCTATCGAACACTGAAGCTTTCTTT
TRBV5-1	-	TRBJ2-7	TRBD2	CASSLLHRTSGRGEQYF	TGCGCCAGCAGCTTGCTCCATCGGACTAGCGGGAGGGGCGAGCAGTACTTC
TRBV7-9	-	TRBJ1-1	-	CASLPDSNTEAFF	TGTGCCAGTCTCCCCGATTCGAACACTGAAGCTTTCTTT
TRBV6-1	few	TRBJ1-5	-	CASSPGQPQHF	TGTGCCAGCAGCCCCGGGCAGCCCCAGCATTTT
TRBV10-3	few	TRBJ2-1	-	CAISESQGNEQFF	TGTGCCATCAGTGAGTCTCAGGGGAATGAGCAGTTCTTC
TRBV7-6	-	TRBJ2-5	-	CASSLGTGETQYF	TGTGCCAGCAGCTTAGGTACGGGAGAGACCCAGTACTTC
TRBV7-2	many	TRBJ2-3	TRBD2	CASSWWGTSSTIGTDTQYF	TGTGCCAGCAGCTGGTGGGGGACTAGCTCCACTATCGGGACAGATACGCAGTATTTT
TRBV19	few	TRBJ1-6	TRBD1	CASSASGTGSSPLHF	TGTGCCAGTAGTGCCTCCGGGACAGGGAGTTCACCCCTCCACTTT
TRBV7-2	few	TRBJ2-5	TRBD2	CASTSGNFIETQYF	TGTGCCAGCACCAGCGGGAACTTTATTGAGACCCAGTACTTC
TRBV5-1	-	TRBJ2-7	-	CASSLATGTTFYEQYF	TGCGCCAGCAGCTTGGCGACCGGGACAACCTTCTACGAGCAGTACTTC
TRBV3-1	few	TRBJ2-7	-	CASSQGRRGRLEQYF	TGTGCCAGCAGCCAAGGGCGGAGAGGGCGGCTCGAGCAGTACTTC
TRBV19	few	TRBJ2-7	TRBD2	CASSSGLAGGKISYEQYF	TGTGCCAGTAGTTCGGGACTAGCGGGAGGCAAAATCTCCTACGAGCAGTACTTC
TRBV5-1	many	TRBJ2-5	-	CASSLGSQETQYF	TGCGCCAGCAGCTTGGGCAGCCAAGAGACCCAGTACTTC
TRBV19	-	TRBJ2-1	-	CASMPLAAGNNEQFF	TGTGCCAGTATGCCTTTAGCGGCAGGAAACAATGAGCAGTTCTTC
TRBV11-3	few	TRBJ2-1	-	CASSPTWGESDEQFF	TGTGCCAGCAGCCCCACGTGGGGGGAAAGCGATGAGCAGTTCTTC
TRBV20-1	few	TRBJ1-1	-	CSATPVQNTEAFF	TGCAGTGCTACGCCGGTACAGAACACTGAAGCTTTCTTT
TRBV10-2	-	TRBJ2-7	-	CASSETDYPYEQYF	TGCGCCAGCAGTGAGACGGACTATCCGTACGAGCAGTACTTC
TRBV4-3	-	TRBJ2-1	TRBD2	CASSQDPLAESYNEQFF	TGCGCCAGCAGCCAAGATCCCCTAGCGGAATCTTACAATGAGCAGTTCTTC
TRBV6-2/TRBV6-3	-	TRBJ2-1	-	CATADIGGKIEQFF	TGTGCCACCGCCGATATCGGTGGGAAGATTGAGCAGTTCTTC
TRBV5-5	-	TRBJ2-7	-	CAGSLEPGPNYEQYF	TGTGCCGGCAGCTTGGAGCCGGGACCCAACTACGAGCAGTACTTC
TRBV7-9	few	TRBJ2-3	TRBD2	CASSLATLAGAVDTQYF	TGTGCCAGCAGCTTAGCGACACTAGCGGGAGCGGTGGATACGCAGTATTTT
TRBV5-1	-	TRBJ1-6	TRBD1	CASSEGQGSPLHF	TGCGCCAGCAGCGAGGGACAGGGGTCACCCCTCCACTTT
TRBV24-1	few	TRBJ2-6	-	CATSDSFPGANVLTF	TGTGCCACCAGTGACTCCTTTCCTGGGGCCAACGTCCTGACTTTC
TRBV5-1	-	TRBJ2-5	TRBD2	CASKLGGSNQETQYF	TGCGCCAGCAAACTCGGCGGGAGTAACCAAGAGACCCAGTACTTC
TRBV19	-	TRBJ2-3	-	CTSSSFRDSTDTQYF	TGTACCAGTAGTTCATTCCGGGACTCCACAGATACGCAGTATTTT
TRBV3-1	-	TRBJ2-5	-	CASSQITETQYF	TGTGCCAGCAGCCAAATCACCGAGACCCAGTACTTC
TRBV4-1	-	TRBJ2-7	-	CASSQGVRDYEQYF	TGCGCCAGCAGCCAAGGGGTCCGGGACTACGAGCAGTACTTC
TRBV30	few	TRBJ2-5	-	CAWRIPGDEKETQYF	TGTGCCTGGAGGATCCCGGGAGATGAAAAAGAGACCCAGTACTTC
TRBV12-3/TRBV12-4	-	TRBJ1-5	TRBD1	CASSIPGGSNQPQHF	TGTGCCAGCAGCATACCAGGGGGTAGCAATCAGCCCCAGCATTTT
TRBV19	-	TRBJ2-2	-	CASSMLGEGELFF	TGTGCCAGTAGTATGCTGGGGGAGGGGGAGCTGTTTTTT
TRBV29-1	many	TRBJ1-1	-	CSGLEGTEAFF	TGCAGCGGACTGGAGGGCACTGAAGCTTTCTTT
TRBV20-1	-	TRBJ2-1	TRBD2	CSARVLAGTQFF	TGCAGTGCTAGAGTACTAGCGGGAACTCAGTTCTTC
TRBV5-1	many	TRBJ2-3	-	CASSLAEDRHTQYF	TGCGCCAGCAGCTTGGCCGAGGACCGGCATACGCAGTATTTT
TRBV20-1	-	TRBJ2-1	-	CSARGSYNEQFF	TGCAGTGCTAGGGGCTCCTACAATGAGCAGTTCTTC
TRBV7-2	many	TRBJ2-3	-	CASSSLGRSTDTQYF	TGTGCCAGCAGCTCCTTGGGGCGCAGCACAGATACGCAGTATTTT
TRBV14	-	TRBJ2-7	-	CASSTGHTNYEQYF	TGTGCCAGCAGCACAGGTCATACCAACTACGAGCAGTACTTC
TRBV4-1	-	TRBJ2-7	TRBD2	CASSQDRSGSKQYF	TGCGCCAGCAGCCAAGATCGCAGCGGGAGTAAGCAGTACTTC